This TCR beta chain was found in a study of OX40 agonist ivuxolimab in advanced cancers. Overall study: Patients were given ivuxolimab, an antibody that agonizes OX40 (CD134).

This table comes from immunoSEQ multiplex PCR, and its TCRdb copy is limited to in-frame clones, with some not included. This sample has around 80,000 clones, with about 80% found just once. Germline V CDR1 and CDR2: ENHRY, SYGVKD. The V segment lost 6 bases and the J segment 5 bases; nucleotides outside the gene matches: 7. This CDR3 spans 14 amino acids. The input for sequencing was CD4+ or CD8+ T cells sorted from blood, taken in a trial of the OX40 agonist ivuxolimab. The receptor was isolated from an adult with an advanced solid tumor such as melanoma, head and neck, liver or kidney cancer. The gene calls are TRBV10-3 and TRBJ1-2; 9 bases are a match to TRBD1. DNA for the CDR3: TGTGCCATCAGGTCCGGGACAGGGTCTTATGGCTACACCTTC. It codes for CAIRSGTGSYGYTF.